The rows below give T cell receptor beta chains drawn from one sample of a study of blood T cell repertoires in COVID-19. Sequenced by immunoSEQ multiplex PCR; TCRdb stores in-frame clones only, minus some. In the table there are hundreds of thousands of clones, 70% to 90% of which are singletons. Sequenced sample: peripheral blood. The receptors shown here come from a woman between 18 and 29 years old with acute or convalescent COVID-19. Both conserved end residues are part of each CDR3. The D gene is left open where the match is weak. A row's size may be missing; if present it is once, few, many or a size class.

CDR3: CASSQRGITEAFF
DNA: TGTGCCAGCAGCCAAAGGGGAATCACTGAAGCTTTCTTT
V: TRBV5-8
D: .
size: .
J: TRBJ1-1

CDR3: CSVEVVAGRPYEQYF
DNA: TGCAGCGTTGAAGTGGTCGCAGGGCGACCCTACGAGCAGTACTTC
V: TRBV29-1
D: .
size: .
J: TRBJ2-7

CDR3: CASSLETGMGTEAFF
DNA: TGTGCCAGCAGCTTAGAGACAGGGATGGGCACTGAAGCTTTCTTT
V: TRBV7-2
D: TRBD1
size: .
J: TRBJ1-1

CDR3: CSGVGPPDYGYTF
DNA: TGCAGCGGGGTGGGGCCCCCGGACTATGGCTACACCTTC
V: TRBV29-1
D: .
size: .
J: TRBJ1-2

CDR3: CATSRGYEQYF
DNA: TGTGCCACCAGTAGGGGATACGAGCAGTACTTC
V: TRBV24-1
D: .
size: .
J: TRBJ2-7

CDR3: CASSLAQLYGYTF
DNA: TGTGCCAGCAGCTTAGCACAATTATATGGCTACACCTTC
V: TRBV7-9
D: .
size: .
J: TRBJ1-2

CDR3: CASRSQGNTEAFF
DNA: TGTGCCAGCAGATCTCAGGGGAACACTGAAGCTTTCTTT
V: TRBV5-6
D: .
size: .
J: TRBJ1-1

CDR3: CASTEWTFQTGELFF
DNA: TGTGCCAGCACCGAATGGACATTCCAAACCGGGGAGCTGTTTTTT
V: TRBV2
D: .
size: .
J: TRBJ2-2

CDR3: CASSDQLQATPWDEQYF
DNA: TGTGCCAGCAGTGACCAACTACAGGCGACCCCTTGGGACGAGCAGTACTTC
V: TRBV2
D: .
size: many
J: TRBJ2-7

CDR3: CASSQRGGTGELFF
DNA: TGTGCCAGCAGCCAACGAGGAGGCACCGGGGAGCTGTTTTTT
V: TRBV14
D: .
size: once
J: TRBJ2-2

CDR3: CASSERQGSGYTF
DNA: TGTGCCAGCAGTGAGAGGCAGGGGAGTGGCTACACCTTC
V: TRBV2
D: .
size: few
J: TRBJ1-2

CDR3: CASSQVNFQETQYF
DNA: TGTGCCAGCAGCCAAGTGAACTTCCAAGAGACCCAGTACTTC
V: TRBV14
D: .
size: .
J: TRBJ2-5

CDR3: CASSVHRDYPNTGELFF
DNA: TGTGCCAGTAGTGTCCACCGGGACTATCCCAACACCGGGGAGCTGTTTTTT
V: TRBV19
D: TRBD2
size: once
J: TRBJ2-2

CDR3: CASSHRGTSGGPSSYNEQFF
DNA: TGTGCCAGCAGCCACCGAGGGACTAGCGGGGGGCCAAGCTCCTACAATGAGCAGTTCTTC
V: TRBV3-1/TRBV3-2
D: TRBD2
size: once
J: TRBJ2-1

CDR3: CASRGGTEAFF
DNA: TGTGCCAGCAGGGGGGGCACTGAAGCTTTCTTT
V: TRBV12-3/TRBV12-4
D: .
size: .
J: TRBJ1-1